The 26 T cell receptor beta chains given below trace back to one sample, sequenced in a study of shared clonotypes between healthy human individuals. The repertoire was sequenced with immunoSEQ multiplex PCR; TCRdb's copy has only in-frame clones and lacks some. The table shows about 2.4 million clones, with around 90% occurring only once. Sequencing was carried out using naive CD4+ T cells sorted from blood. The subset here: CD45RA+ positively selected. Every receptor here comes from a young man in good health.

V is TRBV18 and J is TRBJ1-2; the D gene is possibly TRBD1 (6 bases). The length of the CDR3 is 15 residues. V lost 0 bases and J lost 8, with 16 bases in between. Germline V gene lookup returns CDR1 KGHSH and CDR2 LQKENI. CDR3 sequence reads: CASSPPNRQVLGYTF. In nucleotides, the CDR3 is TGTGCCAGCTCACCACCCAACCGACAGGTCCTAGGCTACACCTTC.

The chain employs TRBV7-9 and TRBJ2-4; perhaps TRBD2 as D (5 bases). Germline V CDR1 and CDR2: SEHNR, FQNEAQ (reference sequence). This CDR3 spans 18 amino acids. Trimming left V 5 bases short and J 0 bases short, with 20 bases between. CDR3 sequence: CASSLKRIPDLAKNIQYF. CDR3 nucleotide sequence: TGTGCCAGCAGCCTTAAGCGGATACCCGACCTAGCCAAAAACATTCAGTACTTC. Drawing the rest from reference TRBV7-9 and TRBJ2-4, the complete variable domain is DTGVSQNPRHKITKRGQNVTFRCDPISEHNRLYWYRQTLGQGPEFLTYFQNEAQLEKSRLLSDRFSAERPKGSFSTLEIQRTEQGDSAMYLCASSLKRIPDLAKNIQYFGAGTRLSVL.

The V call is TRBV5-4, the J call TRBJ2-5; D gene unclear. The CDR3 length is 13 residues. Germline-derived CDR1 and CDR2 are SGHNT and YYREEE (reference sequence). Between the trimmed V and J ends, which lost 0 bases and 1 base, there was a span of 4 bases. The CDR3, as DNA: TGTGCCAGCAGCTTGGTTCCCCAAGAGACCCAGTACTTC. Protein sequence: CASSLVPQETQYF.

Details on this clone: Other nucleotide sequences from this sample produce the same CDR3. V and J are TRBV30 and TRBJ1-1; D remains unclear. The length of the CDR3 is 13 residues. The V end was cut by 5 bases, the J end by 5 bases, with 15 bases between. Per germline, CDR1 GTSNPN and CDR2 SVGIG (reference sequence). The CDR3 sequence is CAWSVSRNTEAFF. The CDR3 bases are TGTGCCTGGTCGGTATCCCGAAATACTGAAGCTTTCTTT.

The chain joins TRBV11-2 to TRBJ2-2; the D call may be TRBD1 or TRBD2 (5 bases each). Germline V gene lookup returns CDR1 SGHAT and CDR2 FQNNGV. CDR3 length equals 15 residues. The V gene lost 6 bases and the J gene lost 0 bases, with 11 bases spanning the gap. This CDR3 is CASRPGTSNTGELFF. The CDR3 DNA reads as TGTGCCAGCAGACCCGGGACGTCGAACACCGGGGAGCTGTTTTTT. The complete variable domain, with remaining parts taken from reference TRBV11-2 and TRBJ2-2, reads EAGVAQSPRYKIIEKRQSVAFWCNPISGHATLYWYQQILGQGPKLLIQFQNNGVVDDSQLPKDRFSAERLKGVDSTLKIQPAKLEDSAVYLCASRPGTSNTGELFFGEGSRLTVL.

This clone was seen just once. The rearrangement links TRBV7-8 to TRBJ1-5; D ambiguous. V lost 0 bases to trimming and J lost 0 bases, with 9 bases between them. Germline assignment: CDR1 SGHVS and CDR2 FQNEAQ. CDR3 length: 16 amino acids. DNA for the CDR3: TGTGCCAGCAGCTTAGCTGGGGTATATAGCAATCAGCCCCAGCATTTT. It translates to CASSLAGVYSNQPQHF. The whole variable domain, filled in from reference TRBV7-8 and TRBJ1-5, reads GAGVSQSPRYKVAKRGQDVALRCDPISGHVSLFWYQQALGQGPEFLTYFQNEAQLDKSGLPSDRFFAERPEGSVSTLKIQRTQQEDSAVYLCASSLAGVYSNQPQHFGDGTRLSIL.

CDR3 coding DNA: TGTGCCAGCAGTTACTCGGGACAGATAAGGCCTGAGTACTTC. Protein sequence: CASSYSGQIRPEYF. This chain uses TRBV6-6 with TRBJ2-7; TRBD1 matches 7 bases. J gave up 11 bases and V 0 bases, and 10 bases lay outside the gene matches. This CDR3 contains 14 residues. The V gene's germline CDR1 is MNHNY and CDR2 SVGAGI (reference sequence).

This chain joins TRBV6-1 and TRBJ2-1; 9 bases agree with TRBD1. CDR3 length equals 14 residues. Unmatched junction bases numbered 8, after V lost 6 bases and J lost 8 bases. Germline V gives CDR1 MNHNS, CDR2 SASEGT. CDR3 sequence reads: CASRPGQGADEQFF. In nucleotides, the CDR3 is TGTGCCAGCAGGCCGGGACAGGGTGCAGATGAGCAGTTCTTC.

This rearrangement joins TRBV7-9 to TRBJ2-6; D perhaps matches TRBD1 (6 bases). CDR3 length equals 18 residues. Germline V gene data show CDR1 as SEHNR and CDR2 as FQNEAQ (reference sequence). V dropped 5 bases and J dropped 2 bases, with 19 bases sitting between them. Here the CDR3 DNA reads TGTGCCAGCAGCCGATGGGTGAGGACAGACCCTGGGGCCAACGTCCTGACTTTC. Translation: CASSRWVRTDPGANVLTF.

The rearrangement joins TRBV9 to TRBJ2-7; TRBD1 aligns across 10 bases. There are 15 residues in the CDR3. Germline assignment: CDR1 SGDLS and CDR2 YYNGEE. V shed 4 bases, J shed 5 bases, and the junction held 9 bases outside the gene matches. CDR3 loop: CASSPGTGEVHEQYF. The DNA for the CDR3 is TGTGCCAGCAGCCCGGGGACAGGGGAGGTCCACGAGCAGTACTTC. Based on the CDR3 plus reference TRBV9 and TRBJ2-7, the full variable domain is DSGVTQTPKHLITATGQRVTLRCSPRSGDLSVYWYQQSLDQGLQFLIQYYNGEERAKGNILERFSAQQFPDLHSELNLSSLELGDSALYFCASSPGTGEVHEQYFGPGTRLTVT.

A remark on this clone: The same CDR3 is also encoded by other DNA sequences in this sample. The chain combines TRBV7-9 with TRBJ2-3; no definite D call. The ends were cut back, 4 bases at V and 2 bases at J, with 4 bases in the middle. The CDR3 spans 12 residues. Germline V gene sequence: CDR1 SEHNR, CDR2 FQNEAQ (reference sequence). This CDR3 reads CASSSSTDTQYF. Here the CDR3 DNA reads TGTGCCAGCAGCTCCTCCACAGATACGCAGTATTTT.

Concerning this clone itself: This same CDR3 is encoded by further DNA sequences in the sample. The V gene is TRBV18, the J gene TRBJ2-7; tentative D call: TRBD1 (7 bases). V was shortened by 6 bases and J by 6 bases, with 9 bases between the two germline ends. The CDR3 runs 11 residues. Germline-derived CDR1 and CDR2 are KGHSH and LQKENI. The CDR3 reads CASSQGGEQYF. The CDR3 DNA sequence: TGTGCCAGCTCCCAGGGGGGCGAGCAGTACTTC.

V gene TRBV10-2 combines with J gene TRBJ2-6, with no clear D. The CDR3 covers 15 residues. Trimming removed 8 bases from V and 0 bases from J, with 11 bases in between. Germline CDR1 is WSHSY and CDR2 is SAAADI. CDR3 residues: CASCNWGSGANVLTF. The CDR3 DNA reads TGCGCCAGCTGTAACTGGGGCTCTGGGGCCAACGTCCTGACTTTC.

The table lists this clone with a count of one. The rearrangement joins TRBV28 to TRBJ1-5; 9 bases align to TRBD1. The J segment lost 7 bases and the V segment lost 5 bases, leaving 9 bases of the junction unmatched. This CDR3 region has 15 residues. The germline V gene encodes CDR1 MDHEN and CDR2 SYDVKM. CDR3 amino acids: CASSPGTGSFQPQHF. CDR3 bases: TGTGCCAGCAGTCCCGGGACAGGGAGTTTCCAGCCCCAGCATTTT.

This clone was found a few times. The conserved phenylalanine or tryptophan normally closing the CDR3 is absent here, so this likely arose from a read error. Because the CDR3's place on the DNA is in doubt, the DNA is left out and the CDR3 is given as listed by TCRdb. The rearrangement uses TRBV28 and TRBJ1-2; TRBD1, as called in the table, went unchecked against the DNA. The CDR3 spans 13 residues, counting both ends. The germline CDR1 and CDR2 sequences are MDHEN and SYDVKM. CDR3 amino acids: CASRDPGQSPLRL.

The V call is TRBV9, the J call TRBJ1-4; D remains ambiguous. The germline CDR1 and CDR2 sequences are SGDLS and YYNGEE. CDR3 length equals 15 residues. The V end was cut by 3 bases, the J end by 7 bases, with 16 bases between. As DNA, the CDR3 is TGTGCCAGCAGCGCAGACAATGGGGTTGGTGAAAAACTGTTTTTT. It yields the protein CASSADNGVGEKLFF.

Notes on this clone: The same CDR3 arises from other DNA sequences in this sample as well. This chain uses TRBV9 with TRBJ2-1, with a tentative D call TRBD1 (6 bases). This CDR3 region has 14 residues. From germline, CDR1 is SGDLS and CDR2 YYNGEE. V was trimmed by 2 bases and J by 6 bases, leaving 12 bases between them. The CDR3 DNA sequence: TGTGCCAGCAGCGTTGGTAGAGGGGGCAATGAGCAGTTCTTC. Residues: CASSVGRGGNEQFF.

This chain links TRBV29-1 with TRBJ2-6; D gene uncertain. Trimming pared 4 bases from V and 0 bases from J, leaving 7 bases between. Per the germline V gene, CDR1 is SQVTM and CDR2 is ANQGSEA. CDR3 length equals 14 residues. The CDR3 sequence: CSVAADSGANVLTF. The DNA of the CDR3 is TGCAGCGTTGCGGCGGACTCTGGGGCCAACGTCCTGACTTTC.

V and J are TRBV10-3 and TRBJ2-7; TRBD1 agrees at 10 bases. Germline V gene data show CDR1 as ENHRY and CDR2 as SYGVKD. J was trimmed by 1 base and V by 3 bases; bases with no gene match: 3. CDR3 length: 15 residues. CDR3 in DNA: TGTGCCATCAGTGACCTGGGACAGGGGTCCTACGAGCAGTACTTC. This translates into CAISDLGQGSYEQYF.

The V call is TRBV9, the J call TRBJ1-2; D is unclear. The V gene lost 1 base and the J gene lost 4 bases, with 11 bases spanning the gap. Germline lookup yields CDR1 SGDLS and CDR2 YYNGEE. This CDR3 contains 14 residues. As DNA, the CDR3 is TGTGCCAGCAGCGTAAGGTCAACTTCCTATGGCTACACCTTC. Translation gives CASSVRSTSYGYTF.

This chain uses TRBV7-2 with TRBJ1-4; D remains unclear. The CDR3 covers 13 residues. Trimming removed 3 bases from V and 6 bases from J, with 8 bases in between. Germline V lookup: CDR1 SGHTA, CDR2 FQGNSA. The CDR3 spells CASSFRADEKLFF. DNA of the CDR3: TGTGCCAGCAGCTTCAGAGCGGATGAAAAACTGTTTTTT.

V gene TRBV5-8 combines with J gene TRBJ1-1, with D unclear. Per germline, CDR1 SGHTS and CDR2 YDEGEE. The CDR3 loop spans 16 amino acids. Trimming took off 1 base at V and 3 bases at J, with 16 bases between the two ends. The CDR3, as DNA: TGTGCCAGCAGCTTGTTTGGACGGGCGAAGGACACTGAAGCTTTCTTT. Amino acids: CASSLFGRAKDTEAFF.

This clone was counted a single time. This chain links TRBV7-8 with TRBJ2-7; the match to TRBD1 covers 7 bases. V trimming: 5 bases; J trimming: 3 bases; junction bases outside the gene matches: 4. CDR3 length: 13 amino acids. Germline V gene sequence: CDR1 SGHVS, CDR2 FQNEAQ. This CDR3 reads CASSRQGYYEQYF. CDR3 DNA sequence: TGTGCCAGCAGCCGACAGGGTTACTACGAGCAGTACTTC.

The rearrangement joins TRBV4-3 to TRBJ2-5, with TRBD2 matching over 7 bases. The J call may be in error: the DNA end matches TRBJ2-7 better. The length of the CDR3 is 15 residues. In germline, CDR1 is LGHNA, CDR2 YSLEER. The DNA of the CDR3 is TGCGCCAGCAGCCAAGAGGGAGGGAGCTCCTACGAGCAGTACTTC. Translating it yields CASSQEGGSSYEQYF.

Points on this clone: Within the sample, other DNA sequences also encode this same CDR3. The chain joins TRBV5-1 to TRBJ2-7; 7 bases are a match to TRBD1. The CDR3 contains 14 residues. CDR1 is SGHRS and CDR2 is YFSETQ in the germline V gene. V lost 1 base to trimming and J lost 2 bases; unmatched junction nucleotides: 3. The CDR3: CASSLTGETYEQYF. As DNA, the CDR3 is TGCGCCAGCAGCTTGACAGGGGAGACCTACGAGCAGTACTTC.

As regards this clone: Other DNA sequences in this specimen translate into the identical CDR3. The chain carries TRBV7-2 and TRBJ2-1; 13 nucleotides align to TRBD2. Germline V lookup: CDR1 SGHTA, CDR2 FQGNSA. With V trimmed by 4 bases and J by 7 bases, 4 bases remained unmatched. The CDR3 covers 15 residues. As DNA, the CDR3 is TGTGCCAGCAGCTCGGGACTAGCGGGGAATAATGAGCAGTTCTTC. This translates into CASSSGLAGNNEQFF.